The 20 T cell receptor beta chains below were found in one sample sequenced in a study of cytomegalovirus exposure and HLA in healthy donors. Clones were read by immunoSEQ multiplex PCR, and TCRdb kept only the in-frame ones, dropping some. In the table there are about 82,000 clones, about 92% of which are singletons. Specimen: PBMCs. Source of these receptors: a man aged 18 to 29 in good health and CMV-seronegative.

This chain joins TRBV7-2 and TRBJ2-7, with D maybe TRBD2 (6 bases). CDR3 length: 15 amino acids. Germline V gene data show CDR1 as SGHTA and CDR2 as FQGNSA. V was cut by 1 base and J by 4 bases, with 14 bases left in between. The CDR3 loop is CASSLGGGVPYEQYF. The CDR3 DNA sequence: TGTGCCAGCAGCTTAGGTGGAGGGGTACCTTACGAGCAGTACTTC.

The genes are TRBV6-1 and TRBJ2-3; 9 nucleotides agree with TRBD1. Germline V gene lookup returns CDR1 MNHNS and CDR2 SASEGT. The CDR3 has 13 amino acids. Trimming removed 6 bases from V and 3 bases from J; junction bases left unmatched: 1. The CDR3, as DNA: TGTGCCAGCAGAGGACAGGGGACAGATACGCAGTATTTT. Protein: CASRGQGTDTQYF.

The V gene is TRBV12-5, the J gene TRBJ2-2; 8 positions match TRBD1. Germline lookup yields CDR1 LGHNT and CDR2 FRNRAP. This CDR3 spans 17 amino acids. V was clipped by 4 bases and J by 4 bases; unmatched bases: 11. The CDR3 sequence is CASGYYNRDRITGELFF. The CDR3 DNA reads TGTGCTAGTGGTTACTACAACCGGGACAGGATCACCGGGGAGCTGTTTTTT. Together with reference TRBV12-5 and TRBJ2-2, the CDR3 gives the full variable domain: DARVTQTPRHKVTEMGQEVTMRCQPILGHNTVFWYRQTMMQGLELLAYFRNRAPLDDSGMPKDRFSAEMPDATLATLKIQPSEPRDSAVYFCASGYYNRDRITGELFFGEGSRLTVL.

The chain has TRBV5-1 and TRBJ1-1; weak D call: TRBD1 (6 bases). This CDR3 spans 14 amino acids. Germline values: CDR1 SGHRS, CDR2 YFSETQ. V was trimmed by 4 bases and J by 1 base, leaving 11 bases between them. CDR3 region: CASSPRTANTEAFF. The CDR3 DNA is TGCGCCAGCAGCCCAAGGACAGCGAACACTGAAGCTTTCTTT.

This clone was seen only a few times. This chain's CDR3 is CASSSRLAGNTGELFF. In DNA form, the CDR3 reads TGTGCCAGCAGTTCCCGACTAGCGGGAAACACCGGGGAGCTGTTTTTT. The chain joins TRBV27 to TRBJ2-2; 11 bases fit TRBD2. The CDR3 has 16 amino acids. The germline gives CDR1 MNHEY, CDR2 SMNVEV (reference sequence). The trim removed 4 bases at V and 2 bases at J, leaving 3 bases unmatched.

V and J are TRBV7-8 and TRBJ1-1; D is undetermined. CDR1 is SGHVS, CDR2 FQNEAQ, per germline. V shed 5 bases and J shed 5 bases, with 18 bases lying between them. CDR3 length: 15 amino acids. The CDR3: CASSPAGFVVTEAFF. The CDR3 nucleotides read TGTGCCAGCAGCCCCGCCGGGTTTGTGGTAACTGAAGCTTTCTTT.

The chain joins TRBV4-1 to TRBJ2-5, with 7 bases identical to TRBD1. The CDR3 totals 16 residues. Germline values: CDR1 MGHRA, CDR2 YSYEKL. V lost 1 base to trimming and J lost 3 bases; unmatched junction nucleotides: 8. CDR3 region: CASSQAETGFKETQYF. CDR3 DNA: TGCGCCAGCAGCCAAGCCGAGACAGGGTTTAAAGAGACCCAGTACTTC.

The chain recombines TRBV27 with TRBJ1-4, with D tentatively TRBD1 (6 bases). Germline CDR1 and CDR2: MNHEY and SMNVEV (reference sequence). V shed 6 bases and J shed 3 bases, with 11 bases lying between them. The CDR3 is 14 residues long. CDR3 sequence: CASSTKGANEKLFF. CDR3 DNA: TGTGCCAGCAGCACTAAGGGGGCTAATGAAAAACTGTTTTTT. Full variable domain (remainder filled in from reference TRBV27 and TRBJ1-4): EAQVTQNPRYLITVTGKKLTVTCSQNMNHEYMSWYRQDPGLGLRQIYYSMNVEVTDKGDVPEGYKVSRKEKRNFPLILESPSPNQTSLYFCASSTKGANEKLFFGSGTQLSVL.

The chain joins TRBV7-9 to TRBJ1-1; 8 bases match TRBD1. V was pared by 3 bases and J by 5 bases, with 11 bases of the junction left unmatched. The CDR3 has 16 amino acids. CDR1 and CDR2 (germline): SEHNR, FQNEAQ (reference sequence). The DNA of the CDR3 is TGTGCCAGCAGCTTCCCAGGGGGCAGGGGTGGTACTGAAGCTTTCTTT. Protein product: CASSFPGGRGGTEAFF.

The chain is built from TRBV19 and TRBJ1-3, with TRBD1 identical over 8 bases. Trimming took 1 base from V and 4 from J; bases not matched to a gene: 9. The CDR3 length is 17 residues. Germline CDR1 and CDR2: LNHDA and SQIVND (reference sequence). This CDR3 reads CASSIVRQGARGNTIYF. CDR3 bases: TGTGCCAGTAGTATAGTACGGCAGGGGGCGAGAGGAAACACCATATATTTT.

The genes are TRBV7-2 and TRBJ2-1; D possibly corresponds to TRBD2 (6 bases). The CDR3 spans 13 residues. CDR1 SGHTA and CDR2 FQGNSA come from the germline V gene. V was shortened by 7 bases and J by 7 bases, with 14 bases between the two germline ends. CDR3 in amino acids: CASTQTGGNEQFF. DNA for the CDR3: TGTGCCAGCACCCAGACTGGAGGGAATGAGCAGTTCTTC.

The chain links TRBV4-1 to TRBJ1-2, with 10 bases fitting TRBD1. This CDR3 is built from 15 residues. V lost 3 bases, J lost 8 bases, and 9 bases stayed unmatched. Per germline, CDR1 MGHRA and CDR2 YSYEKL. Here the CDR3 DNA reads TGCGCCAGCAGCCAGCGAGGGACAGGGGAAGAAGGCTACACCTTC. Translating gives CASSQRGTGEEGYTF.

The chain employs TRBV11-3 and TRBJ2-4, with 8 bases lining up with TRBD2. The CDR3 sequence is 16 residues long. CDR1 and CDR2 from the germline V gene are SGHNT and YENEEA. The ends lost 4 bases at V and 0 bases at J; junction bases unmatched: 5. Here the CDR3 DNA reads TGTGCCAGCAGCTCTCTAGCGGGCGGAGCCAAAAACATTCAGTACTTC. Its protein is CASSSLAGGAKNIQYF.

This rearrangement joins TRBV5-4 to TRBJ1-1; D is uncertain. The CDR3 contains 14 residues. Germline CDR1 reads SGHNT; CDR2 reads YYREEE (reference sequence). V was cut by 6 bases and J by 0 bases, with 12 bases left in between. The CDR3 region is CASTPRGMNTEAFF. DNA of the CDR3: TGTGCCAGCACCCCCAGAGGTATGAACACTGAAGCTTTCTTT.

This clone was picked up one time. The chain couples TRBV29-1 to TRBJ1-2; the D is unclear. Germline loops: CDR1 SQVTM, CDR2 ANQGSEA. The CDR3 loop spans 14 amino acids. In nucleotides, the CDR3 is TGCAGTTGTTTGGGAGTGGGAGCGTCCTATGGCTACACCTTC. The encoded protein is CSCLGVGASYGYTF.

V and J are TRBV19 and TRBJ2-4; 8 bases agree with TRBD1. Germline loops: CDR1 LNHDA, CDR2 SQIVND (reference sequence). V was pared by 5 bases and J by 8 bases, with 5 bases of the junction left unmatched. CDR3 length: 13 amino acids. CDR3 sequence reads: CASSETGVDIQYF. For the CDR3, the DNA is TGTGCCAGTAGTGAGACAGGGGTGGACATTCAGTACTTC.

This sequence joins TRBV5-4 and TRBJ1-1; 8 positions agree with TRBD1. V trimming: 2 bases; J trimming: 1 base; junction bases outside the gene matches: 4. This CDR3 region has 15 residues. CDR1 and CDR2 (germline): SGHNT, YYREEE (reference sequence). For the CDR3, the DNA is TGTGCCAGCAGCTTTACCGGGACAGGGAACACTGAAGCTTTCTTT. It encodes CASSFTGTGNTEAFF.

This clone was detected once. The J gene is TRBJ2-3, the V gene TRBV7-2; D is perhaps TRBD1 (6 bases). Trimming cost V 0 bases and J 2 bases, with 12 bases left between them. The CDR3 runs to 16 residues. From germline, CDR1 is SGHTA and CDR2 FQGNSA. CDR3 region: CASSLARGPFTDTQYF. The CDR3 nucleotides read TGTGCCAGCAGCTTAGCCAGGGGCCCCTTCACAGATACGCAGTATTTT.

The chain recombines TRBV12-5 with TRBJ2-7; 14 bases fit TRBD2. The CDR3 has 19 amino acids. Germline trimming cut 0 bases from V and 5 bases from J; bases unmatched to any gene: 12. Germline V CDR1 and CDR2: LGHNT, FRNRAP. The CDR3 bases are TGTGCTAGTGGTTTGGTACGTACTACAGGGACTAGCGGGAGCCACGAGCAGTACTTC. Amino acid sequence: CASGLVRTTGTSGSHEQYF.

The chain carries TRBV30 and TRBJ1-2; TRBD1 is a possible D gene (5 bases). V was pared by 4 bases and J by 2 bases, with 14 bases between. Per germline, CDR1 GTSNPN and CDR2 SVGIG (reference sequence). The length of the CDR3 is 14 residues. The CDR3 region has the DNA TGTGCCTGGACCTCTGGTGGGGGGAACTATGGCTACACCTTC. Protein: CAWTSGGGNYGYTF.